This T cell receptor (beta chain) was recorded in a study of blood T cell repertoires in COVID-19. At the level of the study: The United States, Italy and Spain supplied acute and convalescent COVID-19 samples.

This table comes from immunoSEQ multiplex PCR, and its TCRdb copy is limited to in-frame clones, with some not included. Of 230,000 or so clones listed, roughly nine tenths were seen once; the top ten hold roughly 2.8%. Study members were between roughly 18 and 89 years old and lived in 20 to 30 US regions. Cohort 3 recovery required two negative PCRs, clearance, or symptom resolution. Material: PBMCs or T cells enriched from blood (not recorded which). The sequence was obtained from a woman aged 30 to 39 who had recovered from COVID-19.

CDR3 region: CASSPFGQITDTQYF. The CDR3 region has the DNA TGTGCCAGCAGCCCCTTCGGACAGATCACAGATACGCAGTATTTT. The J gene is TRBJ2-3, the V gene TRBV9; TRBD1 might be the D (6 bases). This CDR3 region has 15 residues. V lost 4 bases and J lost 2, with 14 bases in between. The germline gives CDR1 SGDLS, CDR2 YYNGEE.